The 10 T cell receptor beta chains in this list originate from one sample, sequenced in a study of regulatory T cells in long-lasting Graves disease. Arm-PCR of CDR3 regions and iRepertoire HTBI primers were the basis on which TCR beta libraries were built. TCRdb itself ran the multiplex PCR reads through MiXCR, one entry per CDR3 protein. The top ten hold about 8.3% of the sample, which has roughly 560,000 distinct CDR3 sequences, approximately 12% seen once. The time point here: newly diagnosed GD, antithyroid drugs for less than 3 months. RNA from PBMCs was the source of the TCR library. The data also belong to a second study, concerning T cells in Graves' hyperthyroidism and ophthalmopathy.

Sequencing used peripheral blood mononuclear cells (PBMCs), obtained at new diagnosis, from a patient treated with antithyroid drugs. These receptors were collected from a woman under 40 with Graves disease.

This clonotype was picked up many times. This chain links TRBV6-9 with TRBJ2-4; possibly TRBD1 or TRBD2 for D (6 bases each). The CDR3 spans 16 residues. Per germline, CDR1 MNHGY and CDR2 SVAAGI. V lost 2 bases, J lost 1 base, and 12 bases lay in between. This CDR3 reads CASSYTGGGAKNIQYF. DNA of the CDR3: TGTGCCAGCAGTTATACCGGAGGGGGTGCCAAAAACATTCAGTACTTC.

This clonotype has at least ten counts. The chain carries TRBV5-1 and TRBJ2-2; possibly TRBD1 or TRBD2 for D (5 bases each). The germline gives CDR1 SGHRS, CDR2 YFSETQ. Trimming left V 4 bases short and J 7 bases short, with 17 bases between. The CDR3 loop spans 15 amino acids. The CDR3 here is CASSPDWPQGGELFF. The CDR3 nucleotides are TGCGCCAGCAGCCCGGACTGGCCCCAGGGCGGGGAGCTGTTTTTT.

This clonotype has more than one count but fewer than ten. A much larger clone lies a single base off, so this may be a read error. The V gene is TRBV27, the J gene TRBJ1-5; D is unresolved. The V gene's germline CDR1 is MNHEY and CDR2 SMNVEV (reference sequence). This CDR3 is 14 amino acids long. Trimming removed 6 bases at V and 4 bases at J, with 13 bases between. The CDR3 DNA sequence: TGTGCCAGCAGACAGACGAAGCTTAATCAGCCCCAGCATTTT. Translating it yields CASRQTKLNQPQHF.

This clonotype was recorded at least ten times. This rearrangement joins TRBV18 to TRBJ2-3; 10 bases agree with TRBD2. CDR1 is KGHSH and CDR2 is LQKENI in the germline V gene. J was trimmed by 0 bases and V by 1 base; bases with no gene match: 10. This CDR3 is built from 19 residues. As DNA, the CDR3 is TGTGCCAGCTCACCACGAACTAGCGGGAAGACTCTAAGCACAGATACGCAGTATTTT. Translating gives CASSPRTSGKTLSTDTQYF. The whole variable domain, filled in from reference TRBV18 and TRBJ2-3, reads NAGVMQNPRHLVRRRGQEARLRCSPMKGHSHVYWYRQLPEEGLKFMVYLQKENIIDESGMPKERFSAEFPKEGPSILRIQQVVRGDSAAYFCASSPRTSGKTLSTDTQYFGPGTRLTVL.

This clonotype was found many times. The chain joins TRBV27 to TRBJ1-1, with D perhaps TRBD1 (6 bases). Germline lookup yields CDR1 MNHEY and CDR2 SMNVEV (reference sequence). V was pared by 10 bases and J by 0 bases, with 12 bases between. The CDR3 spans 13 residues. The CDR3 here is CATGRTVNTEAFF. In DNA, the CDR3 is TGTGCCACGGGGAGGACAGTGAACACTGAAGCTTTCTTT.

This clonotype was recorded at least ten times. The chain employs TRBV30 and TRBJ1-2; D is undetermined. The CDR3 is 14 residues long. Trimming shortened V by 4 bases and J by 0 bases, and 12 bases separated the two germline ends. CDR1 and CDR2 from the germline V gene are GTSNPN and SVGIG (reference sequence). CDR3 nucleotides: TGTGCCTGGATGGGGTTGCGGACTAACTATGGCTACACCTTC. Encoded protein: CAWMGLRTNYGYTF.

This clonotype was counted only a few times. This rearrangement joins TRBV19 to TRBJ2-1; D could derive from TRBD1 or TRBD2 (5 bases each). Deletions cut 8 bases from V and 6 bases from J, with 26 bases between. Looked up from germline, CDR1 is LNHDA and CDR2 is SQIVND (reference sequence). This CDR3 contains 17 residues. The CDR3 sequence: CASYPGDGSSPPNEQFF. Written as DNA, the CDR3 is TGTGCCAGTTATCCTGGGGACGGGTCAAGCCCCCCCAATGAGCAGTTCTTC.

The chain links TRBV6-1 to TRBJ2-1, with 9 nucleotides matching TRBD1. V lost 4 bases to trimming and J lost 2 bases; unmatched junction nucleotides: 3. Germline V gives CDR1 MNHNS, CDR2 SASEGT. CDR3 length: 15 amino acids. The DNA for the CDR3 is TGTGCCAGCAGTGGCGGGACAGGGACCTACAATGAGCAGTTCTTC. Translated: CASSGGTGTYNEQFF.

At least ten counts were recorded for this clonotype. The V call is TRBV10-2, the J call TRBJ2-2; D gene uncertain. V was cut by 0 bases and J by 5 bases, with 7 bases left in between. This CDR3 region has 14 residues. Germline-derived CDR1 and CDR2 are WSHSY and SAAADI. This CDR3 is CASSESGWTGELFF. The CDR3 DNA sequence: TGCGCCAGCAGTGAGTCGGGCTGGACCGGGGAGCTGTTTTTT.

This clonotype was observed many times. The chain links TRBV5-8 to TRBJ2-7, with 8 bases identical to TRBD1. Per germline, CDR1 SGHTS and CDR2 YDEGEE. V was pared by 1 base and J by 1 base, with 7 bases of the junction left unmatched. The length of the CDR3 is 16 residues. The CDR3: CASSLWGQVESYEQYF. CDR3 nucleotides: TGTGCCAGCAGCTTGTGGGGACAGGTGGAATCCTACGAGCAGTACTTC.